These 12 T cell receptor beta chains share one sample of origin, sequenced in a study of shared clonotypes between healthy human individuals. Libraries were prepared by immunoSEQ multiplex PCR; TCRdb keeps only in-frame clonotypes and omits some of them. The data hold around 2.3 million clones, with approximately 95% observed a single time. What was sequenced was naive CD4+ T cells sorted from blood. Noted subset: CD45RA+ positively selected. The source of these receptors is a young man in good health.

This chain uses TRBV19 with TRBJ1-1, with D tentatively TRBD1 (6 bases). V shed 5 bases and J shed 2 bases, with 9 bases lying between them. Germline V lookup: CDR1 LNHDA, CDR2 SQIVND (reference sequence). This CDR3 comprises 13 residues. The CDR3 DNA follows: TGTGCCAGTAGTTCGGGACACAACACTGAAGCTTTCTTT. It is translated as CASSSGHNTEAFF.

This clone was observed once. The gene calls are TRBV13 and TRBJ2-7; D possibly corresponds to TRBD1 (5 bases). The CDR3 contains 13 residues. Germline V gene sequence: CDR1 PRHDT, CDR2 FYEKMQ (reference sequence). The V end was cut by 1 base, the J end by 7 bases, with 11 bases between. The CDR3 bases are TGTGCCAGCAGCTTAGCTCTGGGGCAGGAGCAGTACTTC. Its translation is CASSLALGQEQYF.

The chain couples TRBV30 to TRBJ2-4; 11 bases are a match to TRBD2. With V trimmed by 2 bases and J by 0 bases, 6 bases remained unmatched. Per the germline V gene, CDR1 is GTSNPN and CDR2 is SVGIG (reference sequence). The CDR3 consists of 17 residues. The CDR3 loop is CAWSSGTSGLAKNIQYF. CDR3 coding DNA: TGTGCCTGGAGTTCCGGGACTAGCGGCCTAGCCAAAAACATTCAGTACTTC. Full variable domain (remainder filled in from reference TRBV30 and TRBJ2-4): SQTIHQWPATLVQPVGSPLSLECTVEGTSNPNLYWYRQAAGRGLQLLFYSVGIGQISSEVPQNLSASRPQDRQFILSSKKLLLSDSGFYLCAWSSGTSGLAKNIQYFGAGTRLSVL.

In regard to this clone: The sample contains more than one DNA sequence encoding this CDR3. CDR3 sequence reads: CASSGDSTDTQYF. The DNA of the CDR3 is TGTGCCAGCAGTGGTGATAGCACAGATACGCAGTATTTT. This chain uses TRBV2 with TRBJ2-3; no clear D. The length of the CDR3 is 13 residues. Deletions cut 4 bases from V and 0 bases from J, with 5 bases between. Germline CDR1 SNHLY, CDR2 FYNNEI. Combining the CDR3 with reference TRBV2 and TRBJ2-3 gives the whole variable domain EPEVTQTPSHQVTQMGQEVILRCVPISNHLYFYWYRQILGQKVEFLVSFYNNEISEKSEIFDDQFSVERPDGSNFTLKIRSTKLEDSAMYFCASSGDSTDTQYFGPGTRLTVL.

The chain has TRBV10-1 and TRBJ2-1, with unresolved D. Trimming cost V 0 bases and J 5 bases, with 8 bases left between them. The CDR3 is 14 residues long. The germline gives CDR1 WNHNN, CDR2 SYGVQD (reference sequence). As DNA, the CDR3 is TGCGCCAGCAGTGAGTCAGCAGCCAACAATGAGCAGTTCTTC. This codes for CASSESAANNEQFF.

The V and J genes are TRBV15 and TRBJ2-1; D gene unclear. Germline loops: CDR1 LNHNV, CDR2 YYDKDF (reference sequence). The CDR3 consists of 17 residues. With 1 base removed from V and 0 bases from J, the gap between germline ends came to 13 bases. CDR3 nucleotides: TGTGCCACCAGCAGAGGGGCAGTTCCGAGCTCCTACAATGAGCAGTTCTTC. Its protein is CATSRGAVPSSYNEQFF. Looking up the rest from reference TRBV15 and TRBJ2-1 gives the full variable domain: DAMVIQNPRYQVTQFGKPVTLSCSQTLNHNVMYWYQQKSSQAPKLLFHYYDKDFNNEADTPDNFQSRRPNTSFCFLDIRSPGLGDTAMYLCATSRGAVPSSYNEQFFGPGTRLTVL.

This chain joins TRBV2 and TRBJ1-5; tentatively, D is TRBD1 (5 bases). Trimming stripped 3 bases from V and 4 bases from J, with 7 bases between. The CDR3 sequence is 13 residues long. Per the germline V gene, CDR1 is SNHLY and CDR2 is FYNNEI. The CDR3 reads CASSEGQNQPQHF. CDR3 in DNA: TGTGCCAGCAGTGAGGGGCAGAATCAGCCCCAGCATTTT.

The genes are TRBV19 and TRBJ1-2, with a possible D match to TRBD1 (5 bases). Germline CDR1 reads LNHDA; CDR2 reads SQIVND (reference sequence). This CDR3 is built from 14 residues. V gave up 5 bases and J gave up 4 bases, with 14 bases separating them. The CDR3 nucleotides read TGTGCCAGTAGTGATCAGGGATTGGGCTATGGCTACACCTTC. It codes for CASSDQGLGYGYTF.

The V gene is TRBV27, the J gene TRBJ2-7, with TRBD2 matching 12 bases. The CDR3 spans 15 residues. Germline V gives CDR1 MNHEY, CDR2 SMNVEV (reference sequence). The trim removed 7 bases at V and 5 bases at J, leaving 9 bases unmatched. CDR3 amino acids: CASKASTSGRHEQYF. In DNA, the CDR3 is TGTGCCAGCAAAGCATCGACTAGCGGGAGACACGAGCAGTACTTC.

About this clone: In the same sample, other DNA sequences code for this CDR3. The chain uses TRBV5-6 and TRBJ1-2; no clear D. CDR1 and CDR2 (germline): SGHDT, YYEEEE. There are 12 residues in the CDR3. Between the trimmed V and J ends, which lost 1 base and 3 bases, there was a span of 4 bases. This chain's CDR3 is CASSLTDYGYTF. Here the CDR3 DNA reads TGTGCCAGCAGCTTGACGGACTATGGCTACACCTTC.

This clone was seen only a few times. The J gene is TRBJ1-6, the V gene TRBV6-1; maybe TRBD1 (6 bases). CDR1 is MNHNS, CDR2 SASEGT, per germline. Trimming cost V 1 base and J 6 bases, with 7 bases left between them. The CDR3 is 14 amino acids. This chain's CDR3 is CASSEEGGNSPLHF. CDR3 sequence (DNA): TGTGCCAGCAGTGAAGAAGGGGGTAATTCACCCCTCCACTTT.

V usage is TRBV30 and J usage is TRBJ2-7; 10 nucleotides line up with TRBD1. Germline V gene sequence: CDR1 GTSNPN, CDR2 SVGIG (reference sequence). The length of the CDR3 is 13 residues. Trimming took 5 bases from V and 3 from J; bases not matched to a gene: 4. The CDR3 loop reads CAWARTGGYEQYF. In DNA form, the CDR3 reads TGTGCCTGGGCACGGACAGGGGGCTACGAGCAGTACTTC.